This section outlines one TCR beta chain sequence together with its context. The antigen is undetermined. The sample belongs to a study of T cells in Graves' hyperthyroidism and ophthalmopathy. On the study more broadly: Peripheral blood collection took place at initial diagnosis, before any treatment. Study-level points and caveats: Before onset, ophthalmopathy was predicted by the model a median 6.5 months earlier.

Regions amplified from RNA transcripts were the TCR beta CDR3 regions. In the first-round RT-PCR of the TCR CDR3, the HTBI primer set was used. MiXCR, applied by TCRdb to the multiplex PCR reads, yields one record per CDR3 protein. The table shows tens of thousands of distinct CDR3 sequences, with approximately 53% occurring only once. Between the trimmed V and J ends, which lost 4 bases and 11 bases, there was a span of 22 bases. Germline V gene data show CDR1 as DFQATT and CDR2 as SNEGSKA (reference sequence). The CDR3 contains 14 residues. The diagnostic basis comprised clinical symptoms, serum thyroxine and TRAb, thyroid ultrasound and orbital computed tomography.

This receptor was obtained from an older woman with Graves' ophthalmopathy. Sequencing used blood. The V gene is TRBV20-1, the J gene TRBJ2-3; D may be TRBD1 or TRBD2 (6 bases each). CDR3 residues: CSAKGEARYNEQYF. DNA of the CDR3: TGCAGTGCTAAGGGGGAGGCCCGTTACAATGAGCAGTATTTT.